This T cell receptor (beta chain) was captured by sequencing in a study of cytomegalovirus exposure and HLA in healthy donors. Study-wide findings and caveats: In vitro work confirmed that three CMV-associated chains recognize CMV antigens.

CDR1 SGHKS and CDR2 YYEKEE come from the germline V gene (reference sequence). CDR3 size: 15 residues. The V and J ends lost 4 bases and 6 bases respectively, with 20 bases between them. About this clone itself: Its antigen is undetermined.

TCRdb's copy holds only in-frame clones and misses some; the assay was immunoSEQ multiplex PCR. The table has tens of thousands of clones, about 91% seen once; the top ten hold approximately 2.1%. Separate from the approximately 600-subject first cohort was the roughly 120-subject validation cohort, to which the donors belonged. This chain uses TRBV5-5 with TRBJ2-7, with a tentative D call TRBD1 (5 bases). Sequenced sample: PBMCs. This sequence was found in a woman aged 30 to 39 in good health and CMV-seronegative. The CDR3 DNA sequence: TGTGCCAGCAGCCTCTTGATTGCGACAGAGAGCGAGCAGTACTTC. Its translation: CASSLLIATESEQYF.